This T cell receptor (beta chain) was documented in a study of post-analysis software for immune sequencing data. Across the study: As for disease course, relapsing-remitting, secondary progressive and progressive-relapsing multiple sclerosis were all included. General observations from the study: Strong co-clustering by F measure was seen for same-batch samples.

cDNA libraries of TCR beta carried unique molecular identifiers. Out of roughly 1 to 11 million T cells, about 510,000 cDNA molecules were generated. TCRdb analysed the PCR reads with MiXCR anew, one entry per CDR3 protein. The table shows 500,000 to 600,000 distinct CDR3 sequences, with roughly 40% occurring only once. Notes on this clonotype: Its antigen is unidentified.

The sequence was collected from a girl aged 5-17 years with multiple sclerosis. Sequenced sample: blood.

CDR3 DNA sequence: TGTGCCAGCAGCACTCCGACAGGGGGCGGAAAAGAGACCCAGTACTTC. Protein: CASSTPTGGGKETQYF. The J gene is TRBJ2-5, the V gene TRBV7-9, with 10 nucleotides matching TRBD1. Germline V CDR1 and CDR2: SEHNR, FQNEAQ (reference sequence). The CDR3 totals 16 residues. V shed 5 bases, J shed 3 bases, and the junction held 9 bases outside the gene matches. Full variable domain (rest looked up from reference TRBV7-9 and TRBJ2-5): DTGVSQNPRHKITKRGQNVTFRCDPISEHNRLYWYRQTLGQGPEFLTYFQNEAQLEKSRLLSDRFSAERPKGSFSTLEIQRTEQGDSAMYLCASSTPTGGGKETQYFGPGTRLLVL.